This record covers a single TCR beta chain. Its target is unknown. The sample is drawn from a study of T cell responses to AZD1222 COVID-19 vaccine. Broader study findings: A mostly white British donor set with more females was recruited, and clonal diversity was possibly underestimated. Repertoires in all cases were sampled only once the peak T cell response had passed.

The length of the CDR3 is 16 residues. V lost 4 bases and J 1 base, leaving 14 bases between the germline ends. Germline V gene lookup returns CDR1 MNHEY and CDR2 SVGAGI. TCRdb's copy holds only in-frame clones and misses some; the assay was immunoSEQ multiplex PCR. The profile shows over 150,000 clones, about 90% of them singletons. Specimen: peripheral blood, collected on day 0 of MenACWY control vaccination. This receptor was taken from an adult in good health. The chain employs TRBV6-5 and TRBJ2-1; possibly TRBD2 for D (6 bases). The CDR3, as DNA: TGTGCCAGCAGTTTCGGCGGGATGGGTTCCTACAATGAGCAGTTCTTC. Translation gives CASSFGGMGSYNEQFF.